A single sample is the source of the 21 T cell receptor beta chains below, sequenced in a study of control samples from healthy donors and cancer patients. TCRdb keeps only in-frame clones here, not all; method: immunoSEQ multiplex PCR. Counted here are tens of thousands of clones, 88% occurring once; the ten biggest clones make up roughly 5%. The specimen was blood. These receptors were obtained from a woman aged 45-65 years in good health.

The J gene is TRBJ2-1, the V gene TRBV19, with 7 positions matching TRBD2. CDR3 length: 16 amino acids. The germline V gene encodes CDR1 LNHDA and CDR2 SQIVND (reference sequence). The V and J ends lost 4 bases and 1 base, in that order; junction bases with no gene match: 7. The CDR3 DNA is TGTGCCAGTAGTACACGCGGGGGAGGGTCCTACAATGAGCAGTTCTTC. Encoded protein: CASSTRGGGSYNEQFF.

CDR3 in DNA: TGTGCCAGCAGGACCGGGACTGTGAACACCGGGGAGCTGTTTTTT. It codes for CASRTGTVNTGELFF. The V gene is TRBV6-5, the J gene TRBJ2-2, with D possibly TRBD2 on 6 matching bases. Germline V gives CDR1 MNHEY, CDR2 SVGAGI. The V end lost 6 bases, the J end lost 1 base, and 12 bases lay between the germline ends. The CDR3 is 15 residues long.

The V gene is TRBV4-1, the J gene TRBJ2-1; unclear D gene. The length of the CDR3 is 12 residues. V was shortened by 2 bases and J by 3 bases, with 2 bases between the two germline ends. Per germline, CDR1 MGHRA and CDR2 YSYEKL. CDR3 coding DNA: TGCGCCAGCAGCCAATACTACAATGAGCAGTTCTTC. It yields the protein CASSQYYNEQFF.

The gene calls are TRBV5-1 and TRBJ2-1, with D maybe TRBD1 (5 bases). The CDR3 has 14 residues. Germline CDR1 SGHRS, CDR2 YFSETQ. Trimming stripped 2 bases from V and 4 bases from J, with 10 bases between. The DNA of the CDR3 is TGCGCCAGCAGCTTTAGGGGTGGATACAATGAGCAGTTCTTC. Translation: CASSFRGGYNEQFF. The whole variable domain, remainder taken from reference TRBV5-1 and TRBJ2-1, is KAGVTQTPRYLIKTRGQQVTLSCSPISGHRSVSWYQQTPGQGLQFLFEYFSETQRNKGNFPGRFSGRQFSNSRSEMNVSTLELGDSALYLCASSFRGGYNEQFFGPGTRLTVL.

The chain joins TRBV20-1 to TRBJ2-7, with 8 bases identical to TRBD2. CDR1 is DFQATT and CDR2 is SNEGSKA in the germline V gene (reference sequence). With V trimmed by 3 bases and J by 7 bases, 8 bases remained unmatched. The CDR3 is made up of 13 amino acids. The CDR3 is CSASNGGDGEQYF. The CDR3 nucleotides read TGCAGTGCTAGTAACGGGGGGGATGGGGAGCAGTACTTC.

V and J are TRBV5-1 and TRBJ1-4, with TRBD1 matching 10 bases. The V gene end was trimmed by 5 bases and the J gene end by 11 bases; junction bases not matched to a gene: 9. The CDR3 totals 14 residues. Germline V gene sequence: CDR1 SGHRS, CDR2 YFSETQ. CDR3 in amino acids: CASSPGTGAFKLFF. CDR3 nucleotide sequence: TGCGCCAGCAGTCCCGGGACAGGGGCATTTAAACTGTTTTTT.

This clone was counted once. V usage is TRBV9 and J usage is TRBJ1-1; D remains ambiguous. CDR1 and CDR2 (germline): SGDLS, YYNGEE. This CDR3 spans 18 amino acids. V shed 0 bases and J shed 4 bases, with 22 bases lying between them. The CDR3 spells CASSVDPREVKGGTEAFF. CDR3 bases: TGTGCCAGCAGCGTAGATCCGAGGGAGGTGAAGGGAGGCACTGAAGCTTTCTTT.

This chain connects TRBV27 to TRBJ1-2, with 9 positions matching TRBD1. Per the germline V gene, CDR1 is MNHEY and CDR2 is SMNVEV (reference sequence). The CDR3 extends over 13 amino acids. The J segment lost 7 bases and the V segment lost 3 bases, leaving 3 bases of the junction unmatched. CDR3 protein: CASSFRTGAGYTF. For the CDR3, the DNA is TGTGCCAGCAGTTTCCGGACAGGGGCTGGCTACACCTTC.

This clone was counted a single time. This chain connects TRBV20-1 to TRBJ1-2; unclear D gene. V lost 6 bases and J 5 bases, leaving 10 bases between the germline ends. CDR3 length: 11 amino acids. Germline CDR1 and CDR2: DFQATT and SNEGSKA (reference sequence). CDR3 DNA: TGCAGTGCAGAAGACGGATATGGCTACACCTTC. This sequence encodes CSAEDGYGYTF.

V usage is TRBV11-2 and J usage is TRBJ1-5, with D hard to call. The CDR3 spans 13 residues. Germline V gene lookup returns CDR1 SGHAT and CDR2 FQNNGV. V lost 1 base and J 5 bases, leaving 6 bases between the germline ends. CDR3 nucleotide sequence: TGTGCCAGCAGCTTAGCAGGAGATCAGCCCCAGCATTTT. Encoded protein: CASSLAGDQPQHF.

The chain couples TRBV3-1 (or the pseudogene TRBV3-2) to TRBJ1-2; D unresolved. Germline V gives CDR1 LGHDT, CDR2 YNNKEL (reference sequence). The CDR3 loop spans 14 amino acids. Trimming removed 0 bases from V and 5 bases from J, with 10 bases in between. The CDR3 DNA reads TGTGCCAGCAGCCAAGAACCAAAAACTTATGGCTACACCTTC. Amino acid sequence: CASSQEPKTYGYTF.

This clone showed up just once. The chain joins TRBV27 to TRBJ1-2; no definite D call. The CDR3 consists of 15 residues. Germline V gene lookup returns CDR1 MNHEY and CDR2 SMNVEV (reference sequence). V lost 0 bases and J 2 bases, leaving 10 bases between the germline ends. CDR3 protein: CASSLSGSLNYGYTF. The CDR3 DNA reads as TGTGCCAGCAGTTTATCTGGCAGCTTGAACTATGGCTACACCTTC.

The V gene is TRBV20-1, the J gene TRBJ1-5, with 9 positions matching TRBD1. The germline gives CDR1 DFQATT, CDR2 SNEGSKA (reference sequence). The V gene end was trimmed by 3 bases and the J gene end by 7 bases; junction bases not matched to a gene: 7. The CDR3 is 14 residues long. CDR3 amino acids: CSASRGQGGQPQHF. CDR3 sequence (DNA): TGCAGTGCTAGTAGGGGACAGGGCGGACAGCCCCAGCATTTT.

The chain couples TRBV5-4 to TRBJ1-2; 9 bases line up with TRBD1. This CDR3 is built from 13 residues. V shed 4 bases, J shed 3 bases, and the junction held 1 base outside the gene matches. CDR1 is SGHNT, CDR2 YYREEE, per germline (reference sequence). The CDR3 here is CASSRDRDYGYTF. The DNA for the CDR3 is TGTGCCAGCAGCCGGGACAGGGACTATGGCTACACCTTC.

The rearrangement joins TRBV5-1 to TRBJ1-4; perhaps TRBD1 as D (6 bases). The CDR3 is 12 residues long. The germline CDR1 and CDR2 sequences are SGHRS and YFSETQ. Trimming took 4 bases from V and 6 from J, leaving 7 bases between them. The CDR3 coding sequence is TGCGCCAGCAGCGCAGGGGATGAAAAACTGTTTTTT. It translates to CASSAGDEKLFF.

This clone appeared a single time. J is TRBJ2-3 and V is TRBV29-1; D is perhaps TRBD2 (6 bases). Trimming pared 1 base from V and 6 bases from J, leaving 14 bases between. Looked up from germline, CDR1 is SQVTM and CDR2 is ANQGSEA. This CDR3 spans 14 amino acids. Written as DNA, the CDR3 is TGCAGCGTTGAAGGATTGGGGGGTCTCGATACGCAGTATTTT. Protein sequence: CSVEGLGGLDTQYF.

The chain employs TRBV5-5 and TRBJ1-2; D perhaps matches TRBD1 (5 bases). V was pared by 0 bases and J by 2 bases, with 8 bases between. CDR1 is SGHKS and CDR2 is YYEKEE in the germline V gene (reference sequence). The CDR3 consists of 14 residues. CDR3 nucleotides: TGTGCCAGCAGCTTGGCAGGGTTCAACTATGGCTACACCTTC. It encodes CASSLAGFNYGYTF.

V and J are TRBV12-5 and TRBJ2-1; D is possibly TRBD1 (7 bases). CDR1 and CDR2 from the germline V gene are LGHNT and FRNRAP. The CDR3 totals 15 residues. Deletions cut 1 base from V and 5 bases from J, with 12 bases between. CDR3 sequence reads: CASGLGRDRHNEQFF. DNA for the CDR3: TGTGCTAGTGGTTTGGGGCGGGACAGACACAATGAGCAGTTCTTC.

This clone is deemed medium-sized. CDR3 sequence: CASSYVMNTEAFF. The CDR3 DNA sequence: TGTGCCAGCAGTTACGTGATGAACACTGAAGCTTTCTTT. J is TRBJ1-1 and V is TRBV6-6; no definite D call. The V end lost 2 bases, the J end lost 0 bases, and 4 bases lay between the germline ends. Germline V gives CDR1 MNHNY, CDR2 SVGAGI (reference sequence). This CDR3 has 13 residues.

A note on this clone: Within the sample, other DNA sequences also encode this same CDR3. The rearrangement links TRBV18 to TRBJ1-5, with D unclear. V lost 3 bases and J lost 4, with 7 bases in between. Germline CDR1 is KGHSH and CDR2 is LQKENI. CDR3 length: 13 amino acids. CDR3 DNA sequence: TGTGCCAGCTCACCCCAGGAAAATCAGCCCCAGCATTTT. Translating gives CASSPQENQPQHF.

The chain recombines TRBV13 with TRBJ2-1; 7 bases agree with TRBD2. The length of the CDR3 is 16 residues. Trimming removed 2 bases from V and 1 base from J; junction bases left unmatched: 5. Germline CDR1 is PRHDT and CDR2 is FYEKMQ (reference sequence). Here the CDR3 reads CASSLPRGVSYNEQFF. CDR3 bases: TGTGCCAGCAGCTTACCCCGGGGGGTTTCCTACAATGAGCAGTTCTTC.